The source of this T cell receptor (beta chain) is a study of blood T cell repertoires in COVID-19. The data were produced by immunoSEQ multiplex PCR, yet TCRdb's version contains in-frame clones alone and is incomplete. The sample lists fewer than 500,000 clones; around 89% were seen once. The TCR sequence derives from a woman in her twenties or thirties with acute or convalescent COVID-19. Sequenced input: peripheral blood.

CDR3: CASSLLLAGATQYF. The CDR3 region has the DNA TGTGCCAGCAGCCTCTTACTAGCGGGGGCCACGCAGTATTTT. The chain joins TRBV7-6 to TRBJ2-3; TRBD2 matches at 11 bases. V was clipped by 5 bases and J by 9 bases; unmatched bases: 7. Germline CDR1 SGHVS, CDR2 FNYEAQ. This CDR3 has 14 amino acids.